Sequencing of this TCR beta chain was carried out in a study of blood T cell repertoires in COVID-19. Overall study: The cDNA or gDNA used as material had been derived from T cells, B-cell-depleted T cells, or PBMCs.

V gave up 8 bases and J gave up 7 bases; unmatched junction bases: 5. The germline gives CDR1 SEHNR, CDR2 FQNEAQ (reference sequence). The CDR3 is made up of 11 amino acids. Clones were sequenced by immunoSEQ multiplex PCR, and TCRdb holds only the in-frame ones, with some missing. The sample records tens of thousands of clones, 81% being singletons. The clonotype comes from a man older than 75 with active or convalescent COVID-19. The rearrangement links TRBV7-9 to TRBJ2-7; 7 nucleotides match TRBD1. The sequenced sample was peripheral blood. The CDR3 protein is CASGDRVEQYF. CDR3 bases: TGTGCCAGCGGCGACAGGGTGGAGCAGTACTTC.